This T cell receptor beta chain was found in a study of T cell responses to AZD1222 COVID-19 vaccine. The assay was immunoSEQ multiplex PCR, and TCRdb's table has in-frame clones only and misses some. The repertoire holds around 120,000 clones, with around 90% as singletons. Broader study findings: Donors were chiefly white British, with a greater number of females, and clonal diversity was perhaps underestimated. Just a handful of people given AZD1222 tested seropositive at baseline.

On this clone: As yet, its antigen is unknown.

V was clipped by 5 bases and J by 6 bases, with 16 bases between them. The CDR3 has 15 residues. CDR1 and CDR2 from the germline V gene are SEHNR and FQNEAQ (reference sequence). The sample was peripheral blood, taken on day 0 of MenACWY control vaccination. The sequence was collected from an adult in good health. This sequence joins TRBV7-9 and TRBJ1-4; D not certain. Here the CDR3 reads CASSRLGDGYEKLFF. CDR3 bases: TGTGCCAGCAGCCGACTGGGCGACGGATATGAAAAACTGTTTTTT.